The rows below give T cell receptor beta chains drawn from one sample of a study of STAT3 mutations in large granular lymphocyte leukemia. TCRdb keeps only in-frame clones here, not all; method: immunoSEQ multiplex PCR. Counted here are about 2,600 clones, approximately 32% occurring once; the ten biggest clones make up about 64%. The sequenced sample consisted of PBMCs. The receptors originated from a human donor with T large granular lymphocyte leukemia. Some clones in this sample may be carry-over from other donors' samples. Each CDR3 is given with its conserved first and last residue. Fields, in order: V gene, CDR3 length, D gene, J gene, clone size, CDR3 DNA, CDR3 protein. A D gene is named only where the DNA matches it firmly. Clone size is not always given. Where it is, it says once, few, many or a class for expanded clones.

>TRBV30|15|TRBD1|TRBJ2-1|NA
TGTGCCTGGAGGAGGTGGGGGACAGGGGACAATGAGCAGTTCTTC
CAWRRWGTGDNEQFF
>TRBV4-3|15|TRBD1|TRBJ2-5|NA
TGCGCCAGCAGCCACCTTACAGGGGGCGTGGAGACCCAGTACTTC
CASSHLTGGVETQYF
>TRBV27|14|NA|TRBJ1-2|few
TGTGCCAGCAGGGGACCGGGACGGGGCTATGGCTACACCTTC
CASRGPGRGYGYTF
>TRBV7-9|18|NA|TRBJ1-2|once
TGTGCCAGCAGCTTGGGGGTGGACCCGACAGTAGCTAACTATGGCTACACCTTC
CASSLGVDPTVANYGYTF
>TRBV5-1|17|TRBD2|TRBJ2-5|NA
TGCGCCAGCAGCCTTAGGACTAGCGGGGGCCGTGGGGAGACCCAGTACTTC
CASSLRTSGGRGETQYF
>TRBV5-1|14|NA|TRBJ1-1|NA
TGCGCCAGCAGCCGGGACACGTCCTACCCTGAAGCTTTCTTT
CASSRDTSYPEAFF
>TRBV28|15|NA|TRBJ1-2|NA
TGTGCCAGCAGTTTCCCCCAGGGGCTCCCCTATGGCTACACCTTC
CASSFPQGLPYGYTF
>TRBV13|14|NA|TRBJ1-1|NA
TGTGCCAGCAGCCAACCTACAGGGAACACTGAAGCTTTCTTT
CASSQPTGNTEAFF
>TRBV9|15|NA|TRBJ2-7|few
TGTGCCAGCAGCGTACAAGCGGGTCTAACCTACGAGCAGTACTTC
CASSVQAGLTYEQYF
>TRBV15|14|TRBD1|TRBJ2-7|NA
TGTGCCACCAGCAGATCCGGGACAGGGCGCGAGCAGTACTTC
CATSRSGTGREQYF
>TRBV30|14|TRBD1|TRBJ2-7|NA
TGTGCCTGGAGTGTACAGGACAGGGTTTACGAGCAGTACTTC
CAWSVQDRVYEQYF
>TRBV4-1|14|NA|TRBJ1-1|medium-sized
TGCGCCAGCAGCCAAGGGCGGCAGGGCCCTGAAGCTTTCTTT
CASSQGRQGPEAFF
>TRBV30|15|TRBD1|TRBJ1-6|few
TGTGCCTGGACTATGAAGGACAGGGAGAATTCACCCCTCCACTTT
CAWTMKDRENSPLHF
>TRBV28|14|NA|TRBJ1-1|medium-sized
TGTGCCAGCAGTTTAAGGGGACTGAACACTGAAGCTTTCTTT
CASSLRGLNTEAFF
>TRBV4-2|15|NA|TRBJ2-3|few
TGTGCCAGCAGCCAAGATCAATCGGAAGTAGGGACGCAGTATTTT
CASSQDQSEVGTQYF
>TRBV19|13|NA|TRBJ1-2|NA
TGTGCCAGTAGTATTGACAGGACTTATGGCTACACCTTC
CASSIDRTYGYTF
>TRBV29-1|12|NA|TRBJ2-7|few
TGCAGCGTTGAAGACGGGCAGATGGAGCAGTACTTC
CSVEDGQMEQYF
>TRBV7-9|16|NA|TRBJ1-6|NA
TGTGCCAGCAGCTTCCCAGGGAGCTCCTATAATTCACCCCTCCACTTT
CASSFPGSSYNSPLHF
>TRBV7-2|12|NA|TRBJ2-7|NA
TGTGCCAGCAGCTCCTCCAGAGGCGAGCAGTACTTC
CASSSSRGEQYF
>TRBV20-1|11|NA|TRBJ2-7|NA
TGCAGTGCCCTTCGGACCTACGAGCAGTACTTC
CSALRTYEQYF
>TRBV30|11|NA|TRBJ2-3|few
TGTGCCTGGAGTGTAGGGGATACGCAGTATTTT
CAWSVGDTQYF
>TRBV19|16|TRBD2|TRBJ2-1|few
TGTGCCAGTAGTATGACCCCGATGGCTAGCGGGAGCGAGCAGTTCTTC
CASSMTPMASGSEQFF
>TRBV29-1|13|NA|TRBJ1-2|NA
TGCAGCGTTGGATCCGGGACGGCTAATGGCTACACCTTC
CSVGSGTANGYTF
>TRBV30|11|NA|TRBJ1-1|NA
TGTGCCTGGAGTCGGACGGCGGAAGCTTTCTTT
CAWSRTAEAFF
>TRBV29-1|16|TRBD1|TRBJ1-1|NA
TGCAGCGTTGAAGAACCGGGACAGGGGGCGCCCGGGAGGGCTTTCTTT
CSVEEPGQGAPGRAFF
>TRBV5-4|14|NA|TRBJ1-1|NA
TGTGCCAGCAGCTTTGCCGTAGGGAACACTGAAGCTTTCTTT
CASSFAVGNTEAFF
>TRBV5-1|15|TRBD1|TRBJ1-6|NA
TGCGCCAGCAGCGCCCGACAGGGAAATAATTCACCCCTCCACTTT
CASSARQGNNSPLHF
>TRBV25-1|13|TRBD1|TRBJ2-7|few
TGTGCCAGCACCGGGACAGGGGGAGTCGAGCAGTACTTC
CASTGTGGVEQYF
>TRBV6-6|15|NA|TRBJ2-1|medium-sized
TGTGCCAGCAGTTACGCGCCCCGGGGACGGGGTGAGCAGTTCTTC
CASSYAPRGRGEQFF
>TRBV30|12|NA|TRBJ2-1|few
TGTGCCTGGGAGGGGCTACACAATGAGCAGTTCTTC
CAWEGLHNEQFF
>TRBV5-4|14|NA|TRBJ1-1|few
TGTGCCAGCACCAAGGACGGGGGCCTTACTGAAGCTTTCTTT
CASTKDGGLTEAFF
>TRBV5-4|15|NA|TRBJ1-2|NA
TGTGCCAGCAGCTTGGGGGCCAACTCTAACTATGGCTACACCTTC
CASSLGANSNYGYTF
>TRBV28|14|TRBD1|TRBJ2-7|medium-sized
TGTGCCAGCAGTTTGAGGGGGCCCTACTACGAGCAGTACTTC
CASSLRGPYYEQYF
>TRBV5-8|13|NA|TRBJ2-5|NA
TGTGCCAGCAGCTTGGCGGACCAAGAGACCCAGTACTTC
CASSLADQETQYF
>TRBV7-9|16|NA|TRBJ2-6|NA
TGTGCCAGCAGCTTAGAAGAGCTCTCTGGGGCCAACGTCCTGACTTTC
CASSLEELSGANVLTF
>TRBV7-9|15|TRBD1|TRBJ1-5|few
TGTGCCAGCAGCTTAGCAAGGACAGGGGTACAGCCCCAGCATTTT
CASSLARTGVQPQHF
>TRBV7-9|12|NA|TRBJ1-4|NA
TGTGCCCTGGGGCAGGGGAGGGAAAAACTGTTTTTT
CALGQGREKLFF
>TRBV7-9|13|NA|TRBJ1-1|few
TGTGCCAGCCGCCCCCGGGGGCGGACTGAAGCTTTCTTT
CASRPRGRTEAFF
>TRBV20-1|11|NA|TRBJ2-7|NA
TGCAGTGCTAGAGATACGACGAAGCAGTACTTC
CSARDTTKQYF
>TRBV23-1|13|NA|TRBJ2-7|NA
TGCGCCAGCACCCGATTAAGCTCCTACGAGCAGTACTTC
CASTRLSSYEQYF
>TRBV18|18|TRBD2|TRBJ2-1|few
TGTGCCAGCTCACCACGGGTACCTAGCGGGGGGGCCTACAATGAGCAGTTCTTC
CASSPRVPSGGAYNEQFF
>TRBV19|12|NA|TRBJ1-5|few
TGTGCCAGTAGTAGGATCAATCAGCCCCAGCATTTT
CASSRINQPQHF